The 32 T cell receptor beta chains given below trace back to one sample, sequenced in a study of a mutant IDH1 vaccine in newly diagnosed glioma. Noted time point: baseline, week 1 (first vaccination visit). The treatment: pre-vaccination baseline after standard-of-care therapy. Sequencing was performed with immunoSEQ multiplex PCR; in TCRdb, only in-frame clones are kept and a portion is missing. This sample has about 98,000 clones, with over 85% found just once. The source was PBMCs, collected from a glioma patient treated with radiotherapy, temozolomide or both. The receptor source for this set is a woman aged 50 to 60 with glioma.

The rearrangement joins TRBV5-6 to TRBJ2-5; D tentatively reads TRBD1 or TRBD2 (5 bases each). This CDR3 has 14 residues. Trimming pared 4 bases from V and 5 bases from J, leaving 15 bases between. Germline CDR1 is SGHDT and CDR2 is YYEEEE. CDR3 protein: CASSPGTLAETQYF. The CDR3 DNA reads TGTGCCAGCAGCCCTGGGACCCTGGCGGAGACCCAGTACTTC.

The chain links TRBV11-2 to TRBJ2-3, with a weak D call TRBD1 (7 bases). The CDR3 loop spans 16 amino acids. The germline CDR1 and CDR2 sequences are SGHAT and FQNNGV. V dropped 5 bases and J dropped 2 bases, with 17 bases sitting between them. The CDR3 region has the DNA TGTGCCAGCAGCCCACTGGCGGGACAGACCACAGATACGCAGTATTTT. It translates to CASSPLAGQTTDTQYF.

The V and J genes are TRBV28 and TRBJ1-5; a possible D gene is TRBD1 (6 bases). Between the trimmed V and J ends, which lost 5 bases and 7 bases, there was a span of 9 bases. The CDR3 loop spans 12 amino acids. CDR1 is MDHEN and CDR2 is SYDVKM in the germline V gene. CDR3 in DNA: TGTGCCAGCAGTCAGGGGAAACAGCCCCAGCATTTT. It translates to CASSQGKQPQHF.

The chain is built from TRBV5-1 and TRBJ2-1; TRBD1 matches 9 bases. The CDR3 is made up of 15 amino acids. The germline V gene encodes CDR1 SGHRS and CDR2 YFSETQ. The V and J ends lost 3 bases and 6 bases, in that order; junction bases with no gene match: 7. The CDR3, as DNA: TGCGCCAGCAGCTGGACCGGACAGGGGATCAATGAGCAGTTCTTC. Residues: CASSWTGQGINEQFF.

CDR3 bases: TGCGCCAGCAGCGGGACGGTTACAGATACGCAGTATTTT. Its protein product is CASSGTVTDTQYF. V usage is TRBV5-1 and J usage is TRBJ2-3; perhaps D is TRBD1 or TRBD2 (5 bases each). V gave up 4 bases and J gave up 3 bases, with 9 bases separating them. This CDR3 has 13 amino acids. Germline assignment: CDR1 SGHRS and CDR2 YFSETQ.

The chain joins TRBV6-5 to TRBJ2-6, with D perhaps matching TRBD1 (6 bases). The CDR3 covers 15 residues. Germline V gene sequence: CDR1 MNHEY, CDR2 SVGAGI. Deletions cut 6 bases from V and 0 bases from J, with 9 bases between. This chain's CDR3 is CASSHRVSGANVLTF. In DNA form, the CDR3 reads TGTGCCAGCAGCCACAGGGTCTCTGGGGCCAACGTCCTGACTTTC.

The gene calls are TRBV7-6 and TRBJ2-7, with D possibly being TRBD2 (6 bases). Trimming removed 5 bases at V and 1 base at J, with 15 bases between. Germline assignment: CDR1 SGHVS and CDR2 FNYEAQ. CDR3 size: 15 residues. The CDR3 nucleotides read TGTGCCAGCAGCCCGTTCTCGGGGGAGTCCTACGAGCAGTACTTC. This sequence encodes CASSPFSGESYEQYF.

V and J are TRBV19 and TRBJ2-7, with 7 bases that match TRBD1. Per the germline V gene, CDR1 is LNHDA and CDR2 is SQIVND (reference sequence). V trimming: 3 bases; J trimming: 3 bases; junction bases outside the gene matches: 2. This CDR3 is 13 amino acids long. CDR3 nucleotides: TGTGCCAGTAGTATGGGGACAGACTACGAGCAGTACTTC. Protein product: CASSMGTDYEQYF. The whole variable domain, remainder taken from reference TRBV19 and TRBJ2-7, is DGGITQSPKYLFRKEGQNVTLSCEQNLNHDAMYWYRQDPGQGLRLIYYSQIVNDFQKGDIAEGYSVSREKKESFPLTVTSAQKNPTAFYLCASSMGTDYEQYFGPGTRLTVT.

This chain joins TRBV28 and TRBJ2-5; no firm D call. CDR3 length: 13 residues. V was cut by 6 bases and J by 1 base, with 9 bases left in between. Per germline, CDR1 MDHEN and CDR2 SYDVKM. CDR3 region: CASSRAFQETQYF. Here the CDR3 DNA reads TGTGCCAGCAGCCGGGCCTTCCAAGAGACCCAGTACTTC. The full variable domain, its missing parts supplied by reference TRBV28 and TRBJ2-5, is DVKVTQSSRYLVKRTGEKVFLECVQDMDHENMFWYRQDPGLGLRLIYFSYDVKMKEKGDIPEGYSVSREKKERFSLILESASTNQTSMYLCASSRAFQETQYFGPGTRLLVL.

This clone showed up just once. CDR3 DNA: TGTGCCAGCAGTCCCGGGACCTCTGGAAACACCATATATTTT. Translated: CASSPGTSGNTIYF. The chain couples TRBV6-5 to TRBJ1-3, with D maybe TRBD1 (5 bases). V lost 5 bases and J lost 0, with 8 bases in between. The germline V gene has CDR1 MNHEY and CDR2 SVGAGI. The CDR3 contains 14 residues.

This sequence joins TRBV28 and TRBJ2-2, with 10 bases identical to TRBD2. The germline gives CDR1 MDHEN, CDR2 SYDVKM. The V and J ends lost 6 bases and 1 base, in that order; junction bases with no gene match: 8. This CDR3 contains 17 residues. The CDR3 loop is CASSPLSGRRNTGELFF. The CDR3 bases are TGTGCCAGCAGCCCCCTTAGCGGGAGGAGGAACACCGGGGAGCTGTTTTTT.

The chain joins TRBV7-6 to TRBJ2-1; D is possibly TRBD2 (5 bases). The CDR3 consists of 15 residues. V lost 0 bases, J lost 3 bases, and 9 bases lay in between. CDR1 SGHVS and CDR2 FNYEAQ come from the germline V gene. This CDR3 reads CASSLAGEDYNEQFF. DNA of the CDR3: TGTGCCAGCAGCTTAGCGGGAGAGGACTACAATGAGCAGTTCTTC.

This clone was observed a single time. The rearrangement joins TRBV10-3 to TRBJ2-2; no clear D. V gave up 1 base and J gave up 2 bases, with 2 bases separating them. The germline CDR1 and CDR2 sequences are ENHRY and SYGVKD. The CDR3 is made up of 13 amino acids. The CDR3 DNA reads as TGTGCCATCAGTGAGTTTAACACCGGGGAGCTGTTTTTT. Its translation is CAISEFNTGELFF.

The chain uses TRBV6-6 and TRBJ2-7; no reliable D call. Germline V lookup: CDR1 MNHNY, CDR2 SVGAGI (reference sequence). The CDR3 totals 12 residues. V was pared by 8 bases and J by 5 bases, with 13 bases between. For the CDR3, the DNA is TGTGCCAGCTACGGCCTCGCGGACGAGCAGTACTTC. Amino acid sequence: CASYGLADEQYF.

The chain is built from TRBV30 and TRBJ2-7, with a weak D call TRBD1 (6 bases). The CDR3 sequence is 13 residues long. Germline V gene data show CDR1 as GTSNPN and CDR2 as SVGIG (reference sequence). Trimming shortened V by 8 bases and J by 0 bases, and 14 bases separated the two germline ends. CDR3 loop: CAQRGMSSYEQYF. In DNA form, the CDR3 reads TGTGCCCAGAGGGGGATGAGCTCCTACGAGCAGTACTTC.

This clone was counted a single time. The chain couples TRBV9 to TRBJ2-3, with 14 bases fitting TRBD2. Germline lookup yields CDR1 SGDLS and CDR2 YYNGEE. The V and J ends lost 0 bases and 6 bases, in that order; junction bases with no gene match: 3. This CDR3 has 16 residues. The chain's CDR3 is CASSVGLAGGRDTQYF. The DNA for the CDR3 is TGTGCCAGCAGCGTAGGACTAGCGGGAGGGAGGGATACGCAGTATTTT.

This clone appeared a single time. The V call is TRBV7-8, the J call TRBJ1-2; 7 positions agree with TRBD1. V lost 5 bases to trimming and J lost 4 bases; unmatched junction nucleotides: 10. Germline loops: CDR1 SGHVS, CDR2 FQNEAQ. The CDR3 contains 15 residues. The CDR3 bases are TGTGCCAGCAGCGCCTACAGGGGCGGTTCCTATGGCTACACCTTC. Its translation: CASSAYRGGSYGYTF.

This clone was seen a single time. The chain couples TRBV11-2 to TRBJ1-6, with a possible D match to TRBD1 (5 bases). The CDR3 loop spans 16 amino acids. From germline, CDR1 is SGHAT and CDR2 FQNNGV. Trimming removed 1 base at V and 5 bases at J, with 12 bases between. The CDR3 is CASSLGGGTDNSPLHF. The CDR3 coding sequence is TGTGCCAGCAGCTTAGGGGGCGGGACCGATAATTCACCCCTCCACTTT.

This sequence joins TRBV5-1 and TRBJ1-5; a weak D match, TRBD1 (5 bases). CDR3 length equals 16 residues. V was shortened by 1 base and J by 2 bases, with 13 bases between the two germline ends. The germline V gene encodes CDR1 SGHRS and CDR2 YFSETQ. The CDR3 nucleotides read TGCGCCAGCAGCTTGTTCCCAGGGCAGGGCAATCAGCCCCAGCATTTT. Translating it yields CASSLFPGQGNQPQHF.

This chain links TRBV9 with TRBJ1-2; D not certain. V gave up 4 bases and J gave up 0 bases, with 16 bases separating them. The V gene's germline CDR1 is SGDLS and CDR2 YYNGEE. The CDR3 is 16 residues long. CDR3 sequence (DNA): TGTGCCAGCAGCCATAGACTAGACCGACCTAACTATGGCTACACCTTC. It specifies CASSHRLDRPNYGYTF.

The chain employs TRBV7-3 and TRBJ2-3; D not resolved. This CDR3 region has 12 residues. Trimming took 2 bases from V and 6 from J, leaving 6 bases between them. Per germline, CDR1 SGHTA and CDR2 FQGTGA. Here the CDR3 reads CASSLGLDTQYF. CDR3 coding DNA: TGTGCCAGCAGCTTAGGCTTGGATACGCAGTATTTT.

This chain connects TRBV7-3 to TRBJ2-3; 8 bases fit TRBD1. Trimming at V came to 5 bases and at J to 4 bases, leaving 11 bases not matched to a gene. This CDR3 region has 16 residues. CDR1 and CDR2 (germline): SGHTA, FQGTGA. CDR3 amino acids: CASSLIAGTGADTQYF. CDR3 sequence (DNA): TGTGCCAGCAGCCTGATCGCCGGGACAGGCGCAGATACGCAGTATTTT.

V gene TRBV6-6 combines with J gene TRBJ1-5, with D perhaps matching TRBD1 (6 bases). Per germline, CDR1 MNHNY and CDR2 SVGAGI (reference sequence). The CDR3 loop spans 13 amino acids. Trimming pared 11 bases from V and 7 bases from J, leaving 18 bases between. This chain's CDR3 is CAGGRGGRQPQHF. Written as DNA, the CDR3 is TGTGCCGGGGGCCGGGGTGGCAGGCAGCCCCAGCATTTT.

The genes are TRBV5-1 and TRBJ1-4, with 7 bases that match TRBD1. Germline values: CDR1 SGHRS, CDR2 YFSETQ. V dropped 4 bases and J dropped 6; count of bases not matched to a gene: 9. The CDR3 totals 15 residues. The DNA for the CDR3 is TGCGCCAGCAGCCCGACAGGGACAGATTATGAAAAACTGTTTTTT. The encoded protein is CASSPTGTDYEKLFF.

The genes are TRBV27 and TRBJ1-5, with D possibly matching TRBD1 (6 bases). CDR3 length equals 15 residues. The V gene lost 6 bases and the J gene lost 2 bases, with 14 bases spanning the gap. Germline V gene data show CDR1 as MNHEY and CDR2 as SMNVEV (reference sequence). This CDR3 reads CASSTTGAGNQPQHF. CDR3 DNA: TGTGCCAGCAGCACGACAGGAGCGGGCAATCAGCCCCAGCATTTT.

This sequence joins TRBV2 and TRBJ1-5; TRBD1 is a possible D gene (5 bases). V was pared by 3 bases and J by 4 bases, with 10 bases between. CDR3 size: 14 residues. CDR1 and CDR2 from the germline V gene are SNHLY and FYNNEI. Written as DNA, the CDR3 is TGTGCCAGCAGTGACTTACAGGAAAATCAGCCCCAGCATTTT. Translated: CASSDLQENQPQHF.

The J gene is TRBJ2-5, the V gene TRBV7-6, with a weak D call TRBD1 (7 bases). The CDR3 length is 16 residues. V lost 4 bases to trimming and J lost 5 bases, with 20 bases between them. Germline V lookup: CDR1 SGHVS, CDR2 FNYEAQ. DNA of the CDR3: TGTGCCAGCAGCTCCGTTAGGGGGGACAGAGGGGAGACCCAGTACTTC. It specifies CASSSVRGDRGETQYF.

This clone has a handful of counts. This chain links TRBV28 with TRBJ1-4; 8 nucleotides align to TRBD1. Trimming took 6 bases from V and 7 from J; bases not matched to a gene: 7. There are 14 residues in the CDR3. The germline CDR1 and CDR2 sequences are MDHEN and SYDVKM. CDR3 nucleotide sequence: TGTGCCAGCAGACTCCAGGGGGCAGGTGAAAAACTGTTTTTT. This codes for CASRLQGAGEKLFF.

This clone was detected a few times. The chain joins TRBV11-1 to TRBJ1-1; D not certain. V shed 3 bases and J shed 3 bases, with 17 bases lying between them. Per the germline V gene, CDR1 is SGHAT and CDR2 is FQDESV (reference sequence). The CDR3 runs to 16 residues. The CDR3 protein is CASSLGSGKVDTEAFF. CDR3 DNA sequence: TGTGCCAGCAGCTTGGGATCGGGGAAGGTGGACACTGAAGCTTTCTTT.

This clone has only a few counts. The rearrangement uses TRBV4-1 and TRBJ2-5; TRBD1 is a possible D gene (6 bases). Trimming pared 4 bases from V and 5 bases from J, leaving 20 bases between. The CDR3 consists of 16 residues. Germline V gene data show CDR1 as MGHRA and CDR2 as YSYEKL. The CDR3 nucleotides read TGCGCCAGCAGCCCTCCTAGGATACAGGGAACGGAGACCCAGTACTTC. Its protein is CASSPPRIQGTETQYF.

The chain links TRBV6-5 to TRBJ2-7, with D unclear. CDR1 is MNHEY and CDR2 is SVGAGI in the germline V gene. Trimming left V 8 bases short and J 2 bases short, with 13 bases between. CDR3 size: 13 residues. The CDR3 nucleotides read TGTGCCAGCCACCGGACGGTAACCTACGAGCAGTACTTC. Translation gives CASHRTVTYEQYF.

This clone has just one count. CDR3 DNA: TGTGCCAGCAGTTGGACGAGCAATCAGCCCCAGCATTTT. Translated: CASSWTSNQPQHF. The chain combines TRBV28 with TRBJ1-5; no reliable D call. Germline assignment: CDR1 MDHEN and CDR2 SYDVKM. The CDR3 spans 13 residues. Trimming pared 4 bases from V and 1 base from J, leaving 5 bases between.